A selection of T cell receptor beta chains follows, all from one sample in a study of T cells after yellow fever vaccination. One entry per CDR3 protein results from TCRdb running MiXCR on the 5' RACE reads. There are 500,000 to 650,000 distinct CDR3 sequences in the sample; 9% to 15% occur only once, and about 15% lies in the top ten. The sample in question was PBMCs, obtained on the day of the yellow fever booster vaccination. The receptors were sampled from a man aged 25 to 45 who received the YFV17D yellow fever vaccine. CDR3s include the opening cysteine and the closing phenylalanine or tryptophan. The D gene is left open where the match is weak. Clone size, where shown, is once, few, many, or a class for clones that have expanded.

>TRBD2|TRBJ2-1|TRBV20-1|few
CSASAPGLGINEQFF
TGCAGTGCTAGTGCGCCGGGACTAGGAATCAATGAGCAGTTCTTC
>.|TRBJ2-7|TRBV14|few
CASSQEIGSYEQYF
TGTGCCAGCAGCCAAGAAATCGGGTCCTACGAGCAGTACTTC
>TRBD1|TRBJ2-2|TRBV6-2/TRBV6-3|few
CASSTIPGQGPPTGELFF
TGTGCCAGCAGTACGATACCGGGACAGGGTCCTCCCACCGGGGAGCTGTTTTTT
>TRBD2|TRBJ2-2|TRBV5-4|.
CASSLAWREEELFF
TGTGCCAGCAGCCTCGCCTGGCGGGAGGAGGAGCTGTTTTTT
>.|TRBJ2-7|TRBV5-1|few
CASRSESAYEQYF
TGCGCCAGCAGGAGTGAGTCGGCCTACGAGCAGTACTTC
>TRBD1|TRBJ1-4|TRBV5-1|.
CASSLGSTGVEKLFF
TGCGCCAGCAGCTTGGGGAGCACAGGGGTCGAAAAACTGTTTTTT
>.|TRBJ1-6|TRBV7-2|.
CASSLDVSPLHF
TGTGCCAGCAGCTTAGATGTGTCACCCCTCCACTTT
>TRBD2|TRBJ2-1|TRBV20-1|few
CSASLAGVGYEQFF
TGCAGTGCAAGCCTAGCGGGAGTAGGCTATGAGCAGTTCTTC
>TRBD2|TRBJ2-3|TRBV19|.
CASSVRAGGPGDTQYF
TGTGCCAGTAGTGTTCGGGCGGGAGGGCCAGGAGATACGCAGTATTTT
>TRBD2|TRBJ2-7|TRBV4-3|.
CASSQGTSGIIDEQYF
TGCGCCAGCAGCCAGGGGACTAGCGGGATCATTGACGAGCAGTACTTC
>.|TRBJ2-7|TRBV29-1|.
CSVGSGVYEQYF
TGCAGCGTTGGTTCAGGGGTCTACGAGCAGTACTTC
>.|TRBJ2-5|TRBV25-1|few
CASSDDLGKETQYF
TGTGCCAGCAGTGACGACCTGGGGAAAGAGACCCAGTACTTC
>.|TRBJ2-1|TRBV19|few
CASSIQGTASYNEQFF
TGTGCCAGTAGTATACAGGGGACGGCTTCCTACAATGAGCAGTTCTTC
>TRBD2|TRBJ2-7|TRBV27|.
CASSSAGTSGAYEQYF
TGTGCCAGCAGTTCCGCCGGGACTAGCGGTGCCTACGAGCAGTACTTC
>TRBD1|TRBJ2-7|TRBV10-3|.
CASTGTGVDEQYF
TGTGCCAGCACCGGGACAGGGGTGGACGAGCAGTACTTC
>.|TRBJ2-1|TRBV6-2/TRBV6-3|few
CASSLSQRGEQFF
TGTGCCAGCAGTTTATCTCAACGGGGTGAGCAGTTCTTC
>.|TRBJ1-2|TRBV9|.
CASSERGYGYTF
TGTGCCAGCAGCGAGAGGGGGTATGGCTACACCTTC
>.|TRBJ2-7|TRBV29-1|few
CSVPAGTPEEQYF
TGCAGCGTCCCTGCGGGGACCCCGGAGGAGCAGTACTTC
>.|TRBJ2-3|TRBV7-2|few
CASSPQGVGSADTQYF
TGTGCCAGCAGCCCGCAGGGCGTCGGGAGTGCAGATACGCAGTATTTT
>.|TRBJ2-7|TRBV10-3|medium-sized
CAISTGPDAHEQYF
TGTGCCATCAGTACTGGGCCCGATGCCCACGAGCAGTACTTC
>.|TRBJ2-1|TRBV29-1|few
CSVGVGRVYYNEQFF
TGCAGCGTTGGTGTCGGGAGAGTTTACTACAATGAGCAGTTCTTC
>.|TRBJ2-5|TRBV30|few
CAWSAPETQYF
TGTGCCTGGAGCGCTCCAGAGACCCAGTACTTC
>.|TRBJ1-5|TRBV21-1|few
CASISGGNSNQPQHF
TGTGCCAGCATTTCAGGGGGCAATAGCAATCAGCCCCAGCATTTT
>TRBD1|TRBJ1-1|TRBV6-5|.
CASSYGWTGEAFF
TGTGCCAGCAGTTATGGGTGGACAGGGGAAGCTTTCTTT
>TRBD1|TRBJ2-7|TRBV5-1|few
CASSPGQTPGEQYF
TGCGCCAGCAGCCCGGGACAGACGCCCGGCGAGCAGTACTTC
>.|TRBJ2-7|TRBV7-9|many
CASSLEAGAYEQYF
TGTGCCAGCAGCTTGGAGGCAGGGGCCTACGAGCAGTACTTC
>TRBD1|TRBJ2-2|TRBV5-1|few
CASTISIDRATGELFF
TGCGCCAGCACTATTTCGATCGACAGGGCAACCGGGGAGCTGTTTTTT
>.|TRBJ2-3|TRBV4-3|few
CASAEGGRRTDTQYF
TGCGCCAGCGCGGAGGGTGGCAGGCGGACAGATACGCAGTATTTT
>.|TRBJ1-5|TRBV9|.
CASSVDGYSNQPQHF
TGTGCCAGCAGCGTAGACGGTTATAGCAATCAGCCCCAGCATTTT
>TRBD2|TRBJ2-3|TRBV6-2/TRBV6-3|.
CASSFNLPAGKQSDTQYF
TGTGCCAGCAGTTTCAACCTCCCAGCGGGAAAGCAATCAGATACGCAGTATTTT
>TRBD2|TRBJ2-1|TRBV7-2|many
CASSLSGGSYNEQFF
TGTGCCAGCAGCTTATCGGGAGGCTCCTACAATGAGCAGTTCTTC
>TRBD2|TRBJ2-1|TRBV19|.
CASSLRLAGAYNEQFF
TGTGCCAGTAGTCTCCGACTAGCGGGTGCCTACAATGAGCAGTTCTTC
>TRBD2|TRBJ2-1|TRBV5-1|.
CASSYSGREDNEQFF
TGCGCCAGCAGCTATAGCGGGAGGGAGGACAATGAGCAGTTCTTC
>.|TRBJ2-6|TRBV20-1|.
CSARDLYTGANVLTF
TGCAGTGCTAGAGATCTTTACACTGGGGCCAACGTCCTGACTTTC
>TRBD1|TRBJ1-1|TRBV7-9|.
CASAGQGTEAFF
TGTGCCAGCGCGGGACAGGGGACTGAAGCTTTCTTT
>.|TRBJ2-1|TRBV27|.
CASSLLSGAYNEQFF
TGTGCCAGCAGTTTATTATCGGGGGCCTACAATGAGCAGTTCTTC
>TRBD1|TRBJ2-1|TRBV15|few
CATSRVTGGYNEQFF
TGTGCCACCAGCAGAGTTACAGGGGGGTACAATGAGCAGTTCTTC
>.|TRBJ2-1|TRBV20-1|.
CSARGWGGATNEQFF
TGCAGTGCTAGAGGCTGGGGCGGGGCCACCAATGAGCAGTTCTTC
>.|TRBJ2-3|TRBV6-5|.
CASSLTSGDTQYF
TGTGCCAGCAGTTTAACCAGTGGCGATACGCAGTATTTT
>.|TRBJ2-7|TRBV20-1|.
CSARDPSGRRTYEQYF
TGCAGTGCTAGAGATCCGTCCGGTAGGAGAACCTACGAGCAGTACTTC
>TRBD2|TRBJ2-1|TRBV6-2/TRBV6-3|few
CASRPLAGGPYNEQFF
TGTGCCAGCAGACCCTTAGCGGGAGGGCCCTACAATGAGCAGTTCTTC
>.|TRBJ2-3|TRBV7-7|few
CASSAGLSGDTQYF
TGTGCCAGCAGCGCGGGACTCTCGGGAGATACGCAGTATTTT
>TRBD1|TRBJ1-1|TRBV9|.
CASSAGGGQGWNTEAFF
TGTGCCAGCAGCGCGGGGGGGGGACAGGGATGGAACACTGAAGCTTTCTTT
>.|TRBJ2-7|TRBV12-3/TRBV12-4|.
CASSLNSIHEQYF
TGTGCCAGCAGTTTAAACAGTATCCACGAGCAGTACTTC